A selection of T cell receptor beta chains follows, all from one sample in a study of PD-1 blockade in classical Hodgkin lymphoma. TCRdb's copy holds only in-frame clones and misses some; the assay was immunoSEQ multiplex PCR. The sample has about 96,000 clones, just over 90% seen once. The specimen was peripheral blood mononuclear cells (PBMCs), collected before the fourth cycle of nivolumab. The receptors shown here come from a human donor with classical Hodgkin lymphoma. CDR3s include the opening cysteine and the closing phenylalanine or tryptophan. Each record gives: D gene, clone size, V gene, J gene, CDR3 protein, CDR3 DNA. A D gene is named only where the DNA matches it firmly. A clone size is listed for some rows: how often the clone was seen (once, few, many), or a class if it is expanded.

-	-	TRBV28	TRBJ2-7	CASTKNPARYEQYF	TGTGCCAGCACCAAAAACCCAGCCAGGTACGAGCAGTACTTC
-	-	TRBV7-6	TRBJ2-7	CASSLLLGGGSYEQYF	TGTGCCAGCAGCTTACTCCTCGGTGGGGGCTCCTACGAGCAGTACTTC
-	-	TRBV19	TRBJ1-5	CASSIPDGQPQHF	TGTGCCAGTAGTATCCCCGACGGTCAGCCCCAGCATTTT
-	once	TRBV5-4	TRBJ1-1	CASSLSRGMNTEAFF	TGTGCCAGCAGCTTGAGCAGGGGTATGAACACTGAAGCTTTCTTT
-	-	TRBV29-1	TRBJ1-1	CSAWFREAFF	TGCAGCGCCTGGTTTCGAGAAGCTTTCTTT
TRBD2	-	TRBV6-5	TRBJ2-1	CASSGLAGGINEQFF	TGTGCCAGCAGTGGACTAGCGGGAGGTATAAATGAGCAGTTCTTC
-	-	TRBV7-6	TRBJ1-5	CASSLGPWGGNQPQHF	TGTGCCAGCAGCTTAGGGCCTTGGGGGGGCAATCAGCCCCAGCATTTT
TRBD1	medium-sized	TRBV5-5	TRBJ1-5	CASSWGQVNSNQPQHF	TGTGCCAGCAGCTGGGGACAGGTGAATAGCAATCAGCCCCAGCATTTT
TRBD2	-	TRBV7-8	TRBJ2-1	CASSLVTSGVYNEQFF	TGTGCCAGCAGCTTAGTTACTAGCGGGGTATACAATGAGCAGTTCTTC
TRBD1	-	TRBV7-9	TRBJ1-4	CASSGDRVGEKLFF	TGTGCCAGCAGCGGGGACAGGGTCGGTGAAAAACTGTTTTTT
-	-	TRBV25-1	TRBJ2-7	CASSDSTRTPYEQYF	TGTGCCAGCAGTGACTCGACAAGAACTCCCTACGAGCAGTACTTC
-	-	TRBV4-1	TRBJ2-5	CASSQYRDQETQYF	TGCGCCAGCAGCCAATATAGGGATCAAGAGACCCAGTACTTC
-	-	TRBV27	TRBJ1-1	CASKAAYSPEAFF	TGTGCCAGCAAGGCAGCCTATTCCCCGGAAGCTTTCTTT
TRBD2	-	TRBV7-2	TRBJ2-3	CASSLASGKRDTQYF	TGTGCCAGCAGCTTAGCTAGCGGGAAGAGAGATACGCAGTATTTT
-	-	TRBV7-9	TRBJ2-7	CASSLGGPLGEQYF	TGTGCCAGCAGCTTGGGGGGCCCATTGGGCGAGCAGTACTTC
-	once	TRBV28	TRBJ1-2	CASRVEVYGYTF	TGTGCCAGCAGGGTAGAGGTGTACGGCTACACCTTC
-	once	TRBV10-3	TRBJ2-7	CAISDAPDEQYF	TGTGCCATCAGTGATGCACCGGACGAGCAGTACTTC
-	-	TRBV11-2	TRBJ2-1	CASSRAGLSYNEQFF	TGTGCCAGCAGCCGCGCGGGACTCTCCTACAATGAGCAGTTCTTC
-	-	TRBV28	TRBJ1-2	CASTPRDGGYTF	TGTGCCAGTACCCCTCGGGATGGTGGCTACACCTTC
-	-	TRBV28	TRBJ1-1	CASSNTEAFF	TGTGCCAGCTCGAACACTGAAGCTTTCTTT
-	-	TRBV7-8	TRBJ1-5	CASSLMTRINQPQHF	TGTGCCAGCAGCTTAATGACCAGGATCAATCAGCCCCAGCATTTT
-	-	TRBV19	TRBJ2-3	CASKRNWGEGDTQYF	TGTGCCAGTAAACGGAATTGGGGGGAAGGGGATACGCAGTATTTT
-	-	TRBV29-1	TRBJ2-7	CSAKTGREQYF	TGCAGCGCGAAAACAGGGCGCGAGCAGTACTTC
TRBD2	-	TRBV28	TRBJ2-2	CASTVEPYLAGGYTGELFF	TGTGCCAGCACCGTTGAGCCGTATCTAGCGGGAGGGTACACCGGGGAGCTGTTTTTT
TRBD1	-	TRBV25-1	TRBJ1-1	CASSGGTANTEAFF	TGTGCCAGCAGTGGTGGGACAGCAAACACTGAAGCTTTCTTT
-	-	TRBV4-1	TRBJ2-6	CASSQDRSSGANVLTF	TGCGCCAGCAGCCAAGATAGGAGCTCTGGGGCCAACGTCCTGACTTTC
TRBD2	-	TRBV6-1	TRBJ2-1	CASSDVGLAAYNEQFF	TGTGCCAGCAGTGATGTGGGACTAGCGGCCTACAATGAGCAGTTCTTC
TRBD1	-	TRBV6-1	TRBJ1-6	CASSEDPGQGARPLHF	TGTGCCAGCAGTGAAGATCCCGGACAGGGGGCTCGCCCCCTCCACTTT
-	once	TRBV5-1	TRBJ1-1	CASSLAPYRYTEAFF	TGCGCCAGCAGCTTGGCCCCTTACAGATACACTGAAGCTTTCTTT
TRBD1	-	TRBV11-2	TRBJ2-5	CASSLVGTGVLGETQYF	TGTGCCAGCAGCTTAGTCGGGACAGGGGTTTTGGGAGAGACCCAGTACTTC
-	-	TRBV5-1	TRBJ1-1	CASSLTGLNTEAFF	TGCGCCAGCAGCTTGACAGGGCTGAACACTGAAGCTTTCTTT
-	-	TRBV19	TRBJ2-1	CASSIGLATVQQFF	TGTGCCAGTAGTATTGGGCTAGCGACTGTTCAGCAGTTCTTC
TRBD1	-	TRBV28	TRBJ1-1	CASSWNRGRLPEAFF	TGTGCCAGCAGTTGGAACAGGGGGCGCTTACCTGAAGCTTTCTTT
-	-	TRBV5-1	TRBJ2-7	CASSLFNSQGNRIYEQYF	TGCGCCAGCAGCTTGTTTAATAGTCAGGGCAACCGAATTTACGAGCAGTACTTC
-	-	TRBV6-1	TRBJ1-1	CASRRATGPNTEAFF	TGTGCCAGCCGTCGCGCGACAGGCCCCAACACTGAAGCTTTCTTT
TRBD1	-	TRBV19	TRBJ2-2	CASSVTGGGTGELFF	TGTGCCAGTAGTGTGACAGGGGGAGGAACCGGGGAGCTGTTTTTT
TRBD2	-	TRBV18	TRBJ2-1	CASSPLSGRSYNEQFF	TGTGCCAGCTCACCACTTAGCGGGAGGTCCTACAATGAGCAGTTCTTC
-	-	TRBV7-6	TRBJ2-1	CASSLRLLGSYNEQFF	TGTGCCAGCAGCTTAAGGCTCCTTGGATCCTACAATGAGCAGTTCTTC
TRBD1	-	TRBV28	TRBJ1-4	CASRKTGQGNEKLFF	TGTGCCAGCAGAAAAACGGGACAGGGAAATGAAAAACTGTTTTTT
TRBD2	-	TRBV18	TRBJ2-1	CASSPGTSSYNEQFF	TGTGCCAGCTCCCCCGGGACTAGCTCCTACAATGAGCAGTTCTTC